These 18 T cell receptor beta chains were sequenced from one sample in a study of T cell changes during pregnancy in multiple sclerosis. Produced via immunoSEQ multiplex PCR; TCRdb's table is partial and in-frame only. The top ten hold approximately 8.3% of the sample, which has some 40,000 clones, 85% to 95% seen once. This material consisted of CD8+ T cells from peripheral blood mononuclear cells, taken in the third trimester of pregnancy. Receptors originate from a female donor with multiple sclerosis, enrolled in a pregnancy study.

This clone has only a few counts. The genes are TRBV5-1 and TRBJ1-6, with 11 bases identical to TRBD1. J was trimmed by 9 bases and V by 4 bases; bases with no gene match: 6. Germline CDR1 SGHRS, CDR2 YFSETQ. The CDR3 is 15 amino acids. CDR3 nucleotides: TGCGCCAGCAGCACGGGACAGGGGGGCGGTTCACCCCTCCACTTT. Encoded protein: CASSTGQGGGSPLHF.

A single count supports this clone. The chain links TRBV2 to TRBJ1-1; D possibly corresponds to TRBD1 (5 bases). Trimming cost V 7 bases and J 4 bases, with 13 bases left between them. Germline CDR1 SNHLY, CDR2 FYNNEI. The CDR3 covers 13 residues. The DNA of the CDR3 is TGTGCCAGCATTTTCGCGGGGGGCACTGAAGCTTTCTTT. It is translated as CASIFAGGTEAFF. Drawing the rest from reference TRBV2 and TRBJ1-1, the complete variable domain is EPEVTQTPSHQVTQMGQEVILRCVPISNHLYFYWYRQILGQKVEFLVSFYNNEISEKSEIFDDQFSVERPDGSNFTLKIRSTKLEDSAMYFCASIFAGGTEAFFGQGTRLTVV.

This rearrangement joins TRBV11-1 to TRBJ2-2; a possible D gene is TRBD1 (6 bases). V was cut by 3 bases and J by 7 bases, with 15 bases left in between. The CDR3 has 15 amino acids. Germline lookup yields CDR1 SGHAT and CDR2 FQDESV (reference sequence). This CDR3 reads CASSLGAGESGELFF. The DNA of the CDR3 is TGTGCCAGCAGCTTGGGGGCAGGGGAGAGCGGGGAGCTGTTTTTT.

The CDR3 DNA reads as TGTGCCAGCAGCGAACCGGGACAGGGCTTTTACGAGCAGTACTTC. It codes for CASSEPGQGFYEQYF. The rearrangement links TRBV7-8 to TRBJ2-7, with 9 positions matching TRBD1. After removal of 5 bases from V and 4 bases from J, the junction contained 9 bases not matched to a gene. The CDR3 length is 15 residues. Germline loops: CDR1 SGHVS, CDR2 FQNEAQ.

This rearrangement joins TRBV27 to TRBJ1-1; D is perhaps TRBD1 (6 bases). The germline CDR1 and CDR2 sequences are MNHEY and SMNVEV (reference sequence). The CDR3 consists of 13 residues. Trimming pared 5 bases from V and 4 bases from J, leaving 11 bases between. CDR3 sequence reads: CASSLRQVTEAFF. CDR3 DNA: TGTGCCAGCAGTCTTCGACAGGTCACTGAAGCTTTCTTT.

CDR3 protein: CASRDGQGNYGYTF. CDR3 nucleotides: TGTGCCAGCAGGGACGGACAGGGAAACTATGGCTACACCTTC. The chain links TRBV6-6 to TRBJ1-2, with 8 bases aligning to TRBD1. V shed 6 bases, J shed 2 bases, and the junction held 5 bases outside the gene matches. The CDR3 contains 14 residues. The germline V gene encodes CDR1 MNHNY and CDR2 SVGAGI (reference sequence).

This chain links TRBV7-9 with TRBJ1-1; D might be TRBD1 (5 bases). The CDR3 has 13 amino acids. Trimming stripped 5 bases from V and 3 bases from J, with 10 bases between. Germline loops: CDR1 SEHNR, CDR2 FQNEAQ (reference sequence). The CDR3 reads CASSGTFDTEAFF. The DNA for the CDR3 is TGTGCCAGCAGCGGGACTTTCGACACTGAAGCTTTCTTT.

The chain couples TRBV5-6 to TRBJ2-3; 8 bases are shared with TRBD2. CDR1 and CDR2 (germline): SGHDT, YYEEEE. The V and J ends lost 2 bases and 4 bases, in that order; junction bases with no gene match: 12. This CDR3 has 17 residues. DNA of the CDR3: TGTGCCAGCAGCTTCTCGGGAGCGGGGGATCTCTCAGATACGCAGTATTTT. This encodes CASSFSGAGDLSDTQYF.

This chain connects TRBV6-5 to TRBJ2-7, with 7 positions matching TRBD1. This CDR3 is built from 14 residues. Germline V gene data show CDR1 as MNHEY and CDR2 as SVGAGI. The V segment lost 2 bases and the J segment 3 bases; nucleotides outside the gene matches: 4. CDR3 DNA sequence: TGTGCCAGCAGTTACAGTCAGGGGGTCTACGAGCAGTACTTC. This translates into CASSYSQGVYEQYF.

The chain uses TRBV5-4 and TRBJ1-1, with D unresolved. This CDR3 has 14 amino acids. V was pared by 0 bases and J by 0 bases, with 6 bases between. CDR1 and CDR2 from the germline V gene are SGHNT and YYREEE (reference sequence). The CDR3 loop is CASSLVEMNTEAFF. CDR3 DNA: TGTGCCAGCAGCTTGGTAGAAATGAACACTGAAGCTTTCTTT.

The genes are TRBV13 and TRBJ2-2; 9 nucleotides agree with TRBD2. V lost 4 bases, J lost 4 bases, and 7 bases stayed unmatched. CDR1 and CDR2 (germline): PRHDT, FYEKMQ (reference sequence). This CDR3 has 16 residues. The CDR3 coding sequence is TGTGCCAGCAGCTCCGCGGGGGGGAGTTTCACCGGGGAGCTGTTTTTT. It translates to CASSSAGGSFTGELFF.

The chain is built from TRBV5-4 and TRBJ2-1; the D is unclear. The germline V gene encodes CDR1 SGHNT and CDR2 YYREEE (reference sequence). V was trimmed by 1 base and J by 6 bases, leaving 2 bases between them. CDR3 length equals 11 residues. The chain's CDR3 is CASSLLNEQFF. The CDR3 bases are TGTGCCAGCAGCTTGCTCAATGAGCAGTTCTTC. Drawing the rest from reference TRBV5-4 and TRBJ2-1, the complete variable domain is ETGVTQSPTHLIKTRGQQVTLRCSSQSGHNTVSWYQQALGQGPQFIFQYYREEENGRGNFPPRFSGLQFPNYSSELNVNALELDDSALYLCASSLLNEQFFGPGTRLTVL.

This clone was seen only once. V gene TRBV10-3 combines with J gene TRBJ2-3; D perhaps matches TRBD2 (5 bases). Trimming took 1 base from V and 1 from J, leaving 12 bases between them. The CDR3 has 16 residues. The germline V gene has CDR1 ENHRY and CDR2 SYGVKD. The CDR3 sequence: CAISEFEGRRTDTQYF. In DNA form, the CDR3 reads TGTGCCATCAGTGAGTTTGAGGGCCGCCGCACAGATACGCAGTATTTT.

This clone was recorded only once. This sequence joins TRBV19 and TRBJ2-3; D is perhaps TRBD2 (6 bases). CDR3 length: 13 amino acids. V was cut by 2 bases and J by 6 bases, with 9 bases left in between. CDR1 and CDR2 from the germline V gene are LNHDA and SQIVND (reference sequence). The CDR3 coding sequence is TGTGCCAGTAGTATACGCGGGGAGGATACGCAGTATTTT. This codes for CASSIRGEDTQYF.

The rearrangement links TRBV9 to TRBJ1-4, with TRBD1 identical over 8 bases. Per the germline V gene, CDR1 is SGDLS and CDR2 is YYNGEE. After removal of 3 bases from V and 8 bases from J, the junction contained 12 bases not matched to a gene. This CDR3 spans 16 amino acids. CDR3 nucleotides: TGTGCCAGCAGCGGCGGACAGGGAGATTTGGTGGAAAAACTGTTTTTT. Translation gives CASSGGQGDLVEKLFF.

V gene TRBV19 combines with J gene TRBJ2-7; tentative D call: TRBD1 (5 bases). Germline CDR1 LNHDA, CDR2 SQIVND (reference sequence). V lost 6 bases and J lost 4, with 16 bases in between. This CDR3 has 14 residues. CDR3 bases: TGTGCCAGTAGCCCTTCGATAGCAGGGTACGAGCAGTACTTC. Amino acid sequence: CASSPSIAGYEQYF.

The chain employs TRBV11-3 and TRBJ2-2; 8 positions match TRBD2. This CDR3 spans 15 amino acids. Germline V lookup: CDR1 SGHNT, CDR2 YENEEA. J lost 6 bases, V lost 1 base, and 4 bases had no gene match. The CDR3 region is CASSLGTSNPGELFF. CDR3 bases: TGTGCCAGCAGCTTAGGGACTAGCAACCCCGGGGAGCTGTTTTTT.

The rearrangement links TRBV5-1 to TRBJ2-7; TRBD1 matches at 9 bases. The V segment lost 4 bases and the J segment 3 bases; nucleotides outside the gene matches: 2. CDR3 length: 13 amino acids. Germline V gene data show CDR1 as SGHRS and CDR2 as YFSETQ. The CDR3 reads CASSPTGGYEQYF. The CDR3 region has the DNA TGCGCCAGCAGCCCGACAGGGGGCTACGAGCAGTACTTC.